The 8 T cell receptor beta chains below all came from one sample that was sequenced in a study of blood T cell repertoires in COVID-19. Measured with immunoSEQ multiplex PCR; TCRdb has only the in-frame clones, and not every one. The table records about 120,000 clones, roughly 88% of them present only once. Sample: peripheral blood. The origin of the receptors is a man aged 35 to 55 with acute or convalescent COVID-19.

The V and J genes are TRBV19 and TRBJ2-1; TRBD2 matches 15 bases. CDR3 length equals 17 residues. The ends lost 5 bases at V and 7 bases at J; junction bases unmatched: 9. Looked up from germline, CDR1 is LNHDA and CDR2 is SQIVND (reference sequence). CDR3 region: CASSVSAGTSGRNEQFF. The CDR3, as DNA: TGTGCCAGTAGTGTAAGTGCCGGGACTAGCGGGAGGAATGAGCAGTTCTTC.

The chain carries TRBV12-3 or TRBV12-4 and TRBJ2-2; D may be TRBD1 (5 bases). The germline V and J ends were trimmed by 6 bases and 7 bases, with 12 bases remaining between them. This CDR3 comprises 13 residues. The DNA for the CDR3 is TGTGCCAGCAGCACCACACAGGTCGGGGAGCTGTTTTTT. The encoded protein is CASSTTQVGELFF.

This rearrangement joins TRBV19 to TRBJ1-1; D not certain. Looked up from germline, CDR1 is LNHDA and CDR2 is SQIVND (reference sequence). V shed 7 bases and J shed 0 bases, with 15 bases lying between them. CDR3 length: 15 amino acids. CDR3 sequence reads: CASNGEGSMNTEAFF. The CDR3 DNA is TGTGCCAGTAACGGTGAGGGCTCTATGAACACTGAAGCTTTCTTT. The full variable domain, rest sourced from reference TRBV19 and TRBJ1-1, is DGGITQSPKYLFRKEGQNVTLSCEQNLNHDAMYWYRQDPGQGLRLIYYSQIVNDFQKGDIAEGYSVSREKKESFPLTVTSAQKNPTAFYLCASNGEGSMNTEAFFGQGTRLTVV.

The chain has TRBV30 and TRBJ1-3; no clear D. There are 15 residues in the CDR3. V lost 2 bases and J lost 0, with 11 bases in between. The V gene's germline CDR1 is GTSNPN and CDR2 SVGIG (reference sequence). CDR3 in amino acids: CAWSRLGSSGNTIYF. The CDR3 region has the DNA TGTGCCTGGAGTAGACTAGGGTCCTCTGGAAACACCATATATTTT.

This CDR3 reads CASSLGTGSETQYF. CDR3 bases: TGTGCCAGCAGCTTGGGAACAGGGTCGGAGACCCAGTACTTC. This chain joins TRBV11-2 and TRBJ2-5; D possibly corresponds to TRBD1 (6 bases). V dropped 3 bases and J dropped 5 bases, with 13 bases sitting between them. The CDR3 is 14 amino acids. CDR1 is SGHAT, CDR2 FQNNGV, per germline.

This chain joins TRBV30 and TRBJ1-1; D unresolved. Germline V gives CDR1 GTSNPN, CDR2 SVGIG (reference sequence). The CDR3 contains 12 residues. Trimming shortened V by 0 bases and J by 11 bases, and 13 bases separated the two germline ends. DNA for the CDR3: TGTGCCTGGAGTGTACAGCACCCTTCGGCTTTCTTT. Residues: CAWSVQHPSAFF. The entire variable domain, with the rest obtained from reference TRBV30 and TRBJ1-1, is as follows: SQTIHQWPATLVQPVGSPLSLECTVEGTSNPNLYWYRQAAGRGLQLLFYSVGIGQISSEVPQNLSASRPQDRQFILSSKKLLLSDSGFYLCAWSVQHPSAFFGQGTRLTVV.

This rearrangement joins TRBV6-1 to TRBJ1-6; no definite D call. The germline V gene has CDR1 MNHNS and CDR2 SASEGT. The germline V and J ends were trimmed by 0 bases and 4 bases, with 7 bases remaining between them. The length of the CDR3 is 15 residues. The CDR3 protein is CASSEANGYNSPLHF. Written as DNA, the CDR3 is TGTGCCAGCAGTGAAGCGAACGGTTATAATTCACCCCTCCACTTT.

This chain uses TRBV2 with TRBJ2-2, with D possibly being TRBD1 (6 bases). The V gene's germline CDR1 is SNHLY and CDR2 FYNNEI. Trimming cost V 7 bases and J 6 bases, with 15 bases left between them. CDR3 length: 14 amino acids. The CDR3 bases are TGTGCCAGCATCAGGGGTAACGTGGCCGGGGAGCTGTTTTTT. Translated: CASIRGNVAGELFF.